Presented here are 22 T cell receptor beta chains from one specimen sequenced in a study of shared clonotypes between healthy human individuals. TCRdb keeps only in-frame clones here, not all; method: immunoSEQ multiplex PCR. The sample lists about 2.4 million clones; roughly 93% were seen once. The specimen was naive CD4+ T cells from PBMCs. Specified subset: CD45RA+ positively selected. These receptors came from a man aged 18 to 30 in good health. Some clones in this sample may be carry-over from other donors' samples.

The chain has TRBV7-8 and TRBJ1-1; D possibly corresponds to TRBD1 (5 bases). The V gene's germline CDR1 is SGHVS and CDR2 FQNEAQ. The CDR3 contains 15 residues. The V end was cut by 5 bases, the J end by 9 bases, with 22 bases between. As DNA, the CDR3 is TGTGCCAGCAGCCTCCAAGCATCAACAGGCCGCAAAGCTTTCTTT. Amino acids: CASSLQASTGRKAFF.

V and J are TRBV18 and TRBJ2-7; 7 bases are a match to TRBD1. Germline values: CDR1 KGHSH, CDR2 LQKENI. There are 13 residues in the CDR3. The ends lost 10 bases at V and 4 bases at J; junction bases unmatched: 10. The CDR3 bases are TGTGCCACCTCGGACAGGCGCGGTTACGAGCAGTACTTC. Protein product: CATSDRRGYEQYF.

This chain joins TRBV18 and TRBJ2-7; possible D gene TRBD2, 6 bases. Deletions cut 5 bases from V and 2 bases from J, with 16 bases between. Looked up from germline, CDR1 is KGHSH and CDR2 is LQKENI. The CDR3 sequence is 15 residues long. The CDR3 region is CASSSVRGITYEQYF. The CDR3 DNA follows: TGTGCCAGCTCAAGTGTACGGGGGATTACCTACGAGCAGTACTTC. Full variable domain (missing parts from reference TRBV18 and TRBJ2-7): NAGVMQNPRHLVRRRGQEARLRCSPMKGHSHVYWYRQLPEEGLKFMVYLQKENIIDESGMPKERFSAEFPKEGPSILRIQQVVRGDSAAYFCASSSVRGITYEQYFGPGTRLTVT.

The genes are TRBV7-8 and TRBJ2-7; TRBD2 agrees at 9 bases. V was clipped by 2 bases and J by 0 bases; unmatched bases: 14. CDR3 length equals 19 residues. Germline V gene sequence: CDR1 SGHVS, CDR2 FQNEAQ. The CDR3 DNA reads as TGTGCCAGCAGCTTACCCGCAGCGGGAGGACGTAAGAGCTCCTACGAGCAGTACTTC. This sequence encodes CASSLPAAGGRKSSYEQYF. Complete variable domain (other parts from reference TRBV7-8 and TRBJ2-7): GAGVSQSPRYKVAKRGQDVALRCDPISGHVSLFWYQQALGQGPEFLTYFQNEAQLDKSGLPSDRFFAERPEGSVSTLKIQRTQQEDSAVYLCASSLPAAGGRKSSYEQYFGPGTRLTVT.

This chain links TRBV7-2 with TRBJ1-5, with 9 bases lining up with TRBD1. CDR1 and CDR2 from the germline V gene are SGHTA and FQGNSA. This CDR3 is built from 13 residues. V shed 1 base and J 11 bases; nucleotides not matched to a gene: 3. Here the CDR3 DNA reads TGTGCCAGCAGCTTAGGGGGACAGGGCGCCCAGCATTTT. Amino acids: CASSLGGQGAQHF.

In this sample, this clone turned up once. In DNA form, the CDR3 reads TGTGCCAGCAGCTTCCCTCCCGGAGGAGAGCAGTTCTTC. This translates into CASSFPPGGEQFF. V gene TRBV7-2 combines with J gene TRBJ2-1, with D tentatively TRBD2 (5 bases). Per the germline V gene, CDR1 is SGHTA and CDR2 is FQGNSA. This CDR3 has 13 amino acids. V was trimmed by 3 bases and J by 10 bases, leaving 13 bases between them.

The chain couples TRBV7-2 to TRBJ1-2; 9 nucleotides align to TRBD1. The germline V gene has CDR1 SGHTA and CDR2 FQGNSA. Unmatched junction bases numbered 8, after V lost 5 bases and J lost 4 bases. The CDR3 has 15 amino acids. The CDR3 here is CASSEDRGQGYGYTF. CDR3 nucleotide sequence: TGTGCCAGCAGCGAGGACAGGGGTCAGGGCTATGGCTACACCTTC.

Regarding this clone: Within the sample, other DNA sequences also encode this same CDR3. The chain is built from TRBV28 and TRBJ1-2, with unresolved D. Germline V lookup: CDR1 MDHEN, CDR2 SYDVKM. The V end lost 3 bases, the J end lost 7 bases, and 9 bases lay between the germline ends. The CDR3 sequence is 12 residues long. The DNA of the CDR3 is TGTGCCAGCAGTTTTAGAGGGTTTGGCTACACCTTC. It specifies CASSFRGFGYTF.

V usage is TRBV6-1 and J usage is TRBJ1-5; the D gene is possibly TRBD1 (5 bases). The V end was cut by 3 bases, the J end by 1 base, with 19 bases between. The CDR3 totals 18 residues. The germline V gene has CDR1 MNHNS and CDR2 SASEGT. CDR3 region: CASSDGGVTSVSNQPQHF. CDR3 nucleotide sequence: TGTGCCAGCAGTGATGGGGGGGTTACATCCGTCAGCAATCAGCCCCAGCATTTT.

The J gene is TRBJ2-1, the V gene TRBV7-2; no clear D gene. The germline CDR1 and CDR2 sequences are SGHTA and FQGNSA. V gave up 1 base and J gave up 4 bases, with 14 bases separating them. The CDR3 runs 16 residues. The DNA for the CDR3 is TGTGCCAGCAGCTTAGGTGTTTCTAGTCTTTACAATGAGCAGTTCTTC. Translated: CASSLGVSSLYNEQFF.

Comment on this clone: At one of its ends the junction is not consistent with the germline gene, which may arise from a read error. The chain employs TRBV6-6 and TRBJ1-2; possibly TRBD1 for D (5 bases). The CDR3 extends over 14 amino acids. Germline lookup yields CDR1 MNHNY and CDR2 SVGAGI (reference sequence). The CDR3: CASNPGTVRWGLAF. As DNA, the CDR3 is TGTGCCAGCAATCCTGGGACGGTAAGATGGGGACTCGCCTTC.

This sequence joins TRBV6-1 and TRBJ2-4, with D perhaps given as TRBD1 or TRBD2 (5 bases each). This CDR3 is built from 16 residues. The V end lost 1 base, the J end lost 7 bases, and 17 bases lay between the germline ends. The V gene's germline CDR1 is MNHNS and CDR2 SASEGT. CDR3 sequence reads: CASSEEARVWGNIQYF. CDR3 nucleotide sequence: TGTGCCAGCAGTGAAGAGGCGAGGGTATGGGGGAACATTCAGTACTTC.

In the case of this clone: Other nucleotide sequences in the sample specify the same CDR3. The V gene is TRBV5-1, the J gene TRBJ2-6; 8 nucleotides line up with TRBD1. The V gene end was trimmed by 4 bases and the J gene end by 1 base; junction bases not matched to a gene: 1. CDR3 size: 15 residues. From germline, CDR1 is SGHRS and CDR2 YFSETQ. DNA of the CDR3: TGCGCCAGCAGCACAGGGGGTTCTGGGGCCAACGTCCTGACTTTC. It is translated as CASSTGGSGANVLTF.

The rearrangement uses TRBV29-1 and TRBJ2-1; a weak D match, TRBD2 (7 bases). CDR3 length: 13 amino acids. V was cut by 2 bases and J by 6 bases, with 11 bases left in between. CDR1 and CDR2 (germline): SQVTM, ANQGSEA. CDR3 loop: CSVERGAGNEQFF. The CDR3, as DNA: TGCAGCGTTGAACGGGGGGCAGGCAATGAGCAGTTCTTC.

The chain couples TRBV19 to TRBJ1-5, with TRBD1 matching over 8 bases. This CDR3 is built from 15 residues. With V trimmed by 6 bases and J by 3 bases, 7 bases remained unmatched. Germline V gene data show CDR1 as LNHDA and CDR2 as SQIVND (reference sequence). CDR3 loop: CASRPGGADNQPQHF. The CDR3 bases are TGTGCCAGTAGACCAGGGGGCGCAGACAATCAGCCCCAGCATTTT.

This clone was counted a single time. The gene calls are TRBV6-5 and TRBJ1-1; D not resolved. The ends were cut back, 7 bases at V and 1 base at J, with 4 bases in the middle. The CDR3 consists of 11 residues. Germline values: CDR1 MNHEY, CDR2 SVGAGI. In DNA, the CDR3 is TGTGCCAGCAAAGGGAACACTGAAGCTTTCTTT. As protein: CASKGNTEAFF.

The V gene is TRBV28, the J gene TRBJ1-2; no clear D gene. Deletions cut 2 bases from V and 5 bases from J, with 12 bases between. From germline, CDR1 is MDHEN and CDR2 SYDVKM. CDR3 length: 14 residues. CDR3 nucleotide sequence: TGTGCCAGCAGTTTACGGCAGGAACGGTATGGCTACACCTTC. The encoded protein is CASSLRQERYGYTF.

This clone was counted once. The chain couples TRBV5-1 to TRBJ2-3; D may be TRBD1 (7 bases). CDR3 length: 15 amino acids. V was shortened by 4 bases and J by 4 bases, with 16 bases between the two germline ends. Per the germline V gene, CDR1 is SGHRS and CDR2 is YFSETQ. The CDR3 DNA sequence: TGCGCCAGCAGCCCCGGGGGAACAGGGGCAGATACGCAGTATTTT. Its protein is CASSPGGTGADTQYF.

The chain joins TRBV28 to TRBJ2-3; D possibly matches TRBD1 or TRBD2 (7 bases each). Germline lookup yields CDR1 MDHEN and CDR2 SYDVKM. The CDR3 extends over 15 amino acids. The V gene lost 6 bases and the J gene lost 1 base, with 14 bases spanning the gap. For the CDR3, the DNA is TGTGCCAGCAGCAGGGGGGGAGGCCGCACAGATACGCAGTATTTT. The encoded protein is CASSRGGGRTDTQYF.

The V gene is TRBV5-1, the J gene TRBJ2-7; no definite D call. The CDR3 covers 13 residues. Germline CDR1 is SGHRS and CDR2 is YFSETQ. Trimming cost V 0 bases and J 7 bases, with 11 bases left between them. The CDR3 region is CASSLEKPWEQYF. CDR3 nucleotide sequence: TGCGCCAGCAGCTTGGAGAAACCGTGGGAGCAGTACTTC.

The genes are TRBV6-6 and TRBJ1-1; 7 bases line up with TRBD1. Germline assignment: CDR1 MNHNY and CDR2 SVGAGI (reference sequence). The length of the CDR3 is 14 residues. V was pared by 6 bases and J by 6 bases, with 10 bases of the junction left unmatched. In nucleotides, the CDR3 is TGTGCCAGCAGCCCGAGGGGGCGGCCATCTGAAGCTTTCTTT. Translating it yields CASSPRGRPSEAFF.

The chain couples TRBV6-6 to TRBJ2-5; possibly TRBD1 for D (6 bases). V dropped 4 bases and J dropped 2 bases, with 11 bases sitting between them. CDR1 and CDR2 (germline): MNHNY, SVGAGI (reference sequence). This CDR3 comprises 14 residues. The DNA for the CDR3 is TGTGCCAGCAGTTTCCGGGACACTCAAGAGACCCAGTACTTC. Translating it yields CASSFRDTQETQYF.